The clone carrying this TCR beta chain was seen a few times. This sample's time point: persistent/refractory GD, antithyroid drugs over 5 years with positive TRAb. PBMC RNA served as the TCR library source. According to the study, TCR beta libraries were built with iRepertoire HTBI primers and CDR3-region Arm-PCR. TCRdb called the multiplex PCR reads again in MiXCR, with one record for every CDR3 protein. The table records about 430,000 distinct CDR3 sequences, around 20% of them present only once. This record comes from a study of regulatory T cells in long-lasting Graves disease. This CDR3 is 14 amino acids long. Germline CDR1 and CDR2: SGDLS and YYNGEE. V gave up 4 bases and J gave up 6 bases, with 13 bases separating them.

The chain uses TRBV9 and TRBJ2-2, with D hard to call. The sequence was obtained from a female donor with Graves disease. The starting material was peripheral blood mononuclear cells (PBMCs), obtained when the disease was refractory, from a patient treated with antithyroid drugs. The CDR3 sequence is CASSPQSGPGELFF. As DNA, the CDR3 is TGTGCCAGCAGCCCACAGTCGGGCCCCGGGGAGCTGTTTTTT.